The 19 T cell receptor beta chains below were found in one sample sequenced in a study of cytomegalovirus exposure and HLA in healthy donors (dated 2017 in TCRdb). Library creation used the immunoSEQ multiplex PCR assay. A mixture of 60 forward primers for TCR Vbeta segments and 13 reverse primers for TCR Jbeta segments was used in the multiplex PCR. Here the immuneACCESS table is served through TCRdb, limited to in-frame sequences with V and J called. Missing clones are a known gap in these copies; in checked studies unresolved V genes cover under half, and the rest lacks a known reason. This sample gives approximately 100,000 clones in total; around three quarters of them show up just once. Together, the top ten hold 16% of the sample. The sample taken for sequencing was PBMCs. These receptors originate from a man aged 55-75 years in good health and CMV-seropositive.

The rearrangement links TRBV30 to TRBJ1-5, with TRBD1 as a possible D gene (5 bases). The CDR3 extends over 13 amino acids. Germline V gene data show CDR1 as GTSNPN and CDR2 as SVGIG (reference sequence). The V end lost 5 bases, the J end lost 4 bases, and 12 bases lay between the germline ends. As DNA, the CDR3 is TGTGCCTGGGCAGGGAAAGGGAATCAGCCCCAGCATTTT. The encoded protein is CAWAGKGNQPQHF.

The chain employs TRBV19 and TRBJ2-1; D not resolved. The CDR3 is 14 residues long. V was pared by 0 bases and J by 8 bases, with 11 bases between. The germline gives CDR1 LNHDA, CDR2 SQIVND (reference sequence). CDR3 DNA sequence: TGTGCCAGTAGTATAGATCATCGCGCCTATGAGCAGTTCTTC. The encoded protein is CASSIDHRAYEQFF.

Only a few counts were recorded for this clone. As DNA, the CDR3 is TGCGCCAGCAGCCAAGACCCGACAGGGTATCAGCCCCAGCATTTT. This translates into CASSQDPTGYQPQHF. The genes are TRBV4-1 and TRBJ1-5; 7 bases map to TRBD1. Losses at the gene ends were 0 bases for V and 5 bases for J; bases not matched to a gene: 4. CDR3 length: 15 residues. CDR1 and CDR2 from the germline V gene are MGHRA and YSYEKL.

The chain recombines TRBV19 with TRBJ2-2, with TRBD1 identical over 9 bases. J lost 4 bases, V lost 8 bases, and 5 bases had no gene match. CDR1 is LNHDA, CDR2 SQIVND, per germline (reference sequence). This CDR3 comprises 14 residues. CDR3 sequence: CASSGTGITGELFF. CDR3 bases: TGTGCCAGTTCCGGGACAGGGATCACCGGGGAGCTGTTTTTT.

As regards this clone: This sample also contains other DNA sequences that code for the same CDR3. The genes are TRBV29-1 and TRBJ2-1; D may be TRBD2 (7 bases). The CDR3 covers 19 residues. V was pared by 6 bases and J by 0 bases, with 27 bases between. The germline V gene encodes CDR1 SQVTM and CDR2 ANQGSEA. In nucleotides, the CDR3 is TGCAGCGTCATGGATATAGGGGGGGCTCGTTCCGCCTCCTACAATGAGCAGTTCTTC. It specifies CSVMDIGGARSASYNEQFF.

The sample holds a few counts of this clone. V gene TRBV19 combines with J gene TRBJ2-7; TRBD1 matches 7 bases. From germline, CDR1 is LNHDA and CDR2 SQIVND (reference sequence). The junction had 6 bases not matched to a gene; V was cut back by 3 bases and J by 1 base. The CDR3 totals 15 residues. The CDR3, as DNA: TGTGCCAGTAGTATCGACAGGGTATCGTCCTACGAGCAGTACTTC. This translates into CASSIDRVSSYEQYF.

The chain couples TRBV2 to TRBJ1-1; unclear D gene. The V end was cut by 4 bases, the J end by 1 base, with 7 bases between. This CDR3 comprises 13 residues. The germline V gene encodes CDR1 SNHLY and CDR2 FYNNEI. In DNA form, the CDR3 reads TGTGCCAGCAGTGTTATTTCGAACACTGAAGCTTTCTTT. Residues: CASSVISNTEAFF.

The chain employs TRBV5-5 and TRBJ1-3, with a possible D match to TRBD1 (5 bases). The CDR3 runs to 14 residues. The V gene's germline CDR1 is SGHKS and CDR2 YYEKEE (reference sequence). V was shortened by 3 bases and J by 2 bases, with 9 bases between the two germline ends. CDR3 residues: CASSSGGTGNTIYF. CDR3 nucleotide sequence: TGTGCCAGCAGCTCGGGGGGGACTGGAAACACCATATATTTT. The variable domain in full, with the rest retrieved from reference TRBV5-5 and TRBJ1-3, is DAGVTQSPTHLIKTRGQQVTLRCSPISGHKSVSWYQQVLGQGPQFIFQYYEKEERGRGNFPDRFSARQFPNYSSELNVNALLLGDSALYLCASSSGGTGNTIYFGEGSWLTVV.

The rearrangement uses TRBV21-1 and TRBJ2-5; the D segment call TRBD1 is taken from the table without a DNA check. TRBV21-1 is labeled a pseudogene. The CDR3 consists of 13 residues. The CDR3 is CASSSRRYMGRYF. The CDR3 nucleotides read TGTGCCAGCAGCTCCCGACGGTATATGGGCCGTTACTTC.

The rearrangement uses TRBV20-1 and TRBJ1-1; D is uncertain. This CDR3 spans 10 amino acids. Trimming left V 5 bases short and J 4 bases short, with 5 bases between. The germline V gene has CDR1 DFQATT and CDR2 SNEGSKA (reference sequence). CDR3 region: CSAGLTEAFF. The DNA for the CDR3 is TGCAGTGCTGGACTCACTGAAGCTTTCTTT.

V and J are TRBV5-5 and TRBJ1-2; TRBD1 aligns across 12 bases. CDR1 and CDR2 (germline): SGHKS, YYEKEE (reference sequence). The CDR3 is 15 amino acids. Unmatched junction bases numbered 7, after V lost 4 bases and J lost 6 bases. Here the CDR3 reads CASSRWDRGLDGYTF. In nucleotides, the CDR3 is TGTGCCAGCAGCCGTTGGGACAGGGGGCTAGATGGCTACACCTTC.

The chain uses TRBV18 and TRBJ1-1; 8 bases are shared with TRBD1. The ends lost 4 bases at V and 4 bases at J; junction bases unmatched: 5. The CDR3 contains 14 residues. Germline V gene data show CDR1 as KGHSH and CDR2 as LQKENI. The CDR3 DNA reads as TGTGCCAGCTCACGAGGACAGGGCGTCACTGAAGCTTTCTTT. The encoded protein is CASSRGQGVTEAFF.

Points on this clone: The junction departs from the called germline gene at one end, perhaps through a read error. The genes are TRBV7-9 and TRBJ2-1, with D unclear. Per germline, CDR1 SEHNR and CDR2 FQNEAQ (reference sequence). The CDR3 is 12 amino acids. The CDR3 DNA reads TGTTCCAGCAGCTTAGCAGCCACTGAGCAGTTCTTC. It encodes CSSSLAATEQFF.

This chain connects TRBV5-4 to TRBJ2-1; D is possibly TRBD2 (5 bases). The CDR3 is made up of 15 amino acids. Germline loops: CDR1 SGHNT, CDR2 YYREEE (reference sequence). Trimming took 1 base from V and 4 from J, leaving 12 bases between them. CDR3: CASSLLRGRYNEQFF. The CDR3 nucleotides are TGTGCCAGCAGCTTGCTCCGTGGGAGATACAATGAGCAGTTCTTC. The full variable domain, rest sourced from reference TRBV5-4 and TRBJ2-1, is ETGVTQSPTHLIKTRGQQVTLRCSSQSGHNTVSWYQQALGQGPQFIFQYYREEENGRGNFPPRFSGLQFPNYSSELNVNALELDDSALYLCASSLLRGRYNEQFFGPGTRLTVL.

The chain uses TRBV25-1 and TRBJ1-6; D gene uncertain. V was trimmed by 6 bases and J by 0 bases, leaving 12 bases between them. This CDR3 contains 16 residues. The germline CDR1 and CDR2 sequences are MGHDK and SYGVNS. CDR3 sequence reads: CASRDGKSSYNSPLHF. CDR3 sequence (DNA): TGTGCCAGCAGGGACGGGAAGAGCTCCTATAATTCACCCCTCCACTTT.

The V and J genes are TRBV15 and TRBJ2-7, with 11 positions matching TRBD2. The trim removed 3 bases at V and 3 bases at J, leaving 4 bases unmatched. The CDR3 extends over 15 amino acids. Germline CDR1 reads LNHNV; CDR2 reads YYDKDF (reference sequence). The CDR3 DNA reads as TGTGCCACCAGCAGCGCTAGCGGGGGGTACTACGAGCAGTACTTC. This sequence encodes CATSSASGGYYEQYF.

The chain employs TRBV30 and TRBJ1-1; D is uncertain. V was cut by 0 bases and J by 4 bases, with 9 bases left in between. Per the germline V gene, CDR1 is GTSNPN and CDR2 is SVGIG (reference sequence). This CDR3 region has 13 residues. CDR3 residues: CAWSVLAGTEAFF. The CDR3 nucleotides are TGTGCCTGGAGTGTACTAGCAGGCACTGAAGCTTTCTTT.

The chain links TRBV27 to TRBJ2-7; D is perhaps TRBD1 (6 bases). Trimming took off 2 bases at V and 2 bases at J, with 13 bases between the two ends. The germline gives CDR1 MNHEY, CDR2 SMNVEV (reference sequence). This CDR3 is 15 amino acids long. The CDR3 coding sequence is TGTGCCAGCAGTTTAATATGGGACAACACCTACGAGCAGTACTTC. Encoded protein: CASSLIWDNTYEQYF.

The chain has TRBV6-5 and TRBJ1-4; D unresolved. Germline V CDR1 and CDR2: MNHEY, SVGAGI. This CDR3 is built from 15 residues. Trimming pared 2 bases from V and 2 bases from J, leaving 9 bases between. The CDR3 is CASSYEVGTNEKLFF. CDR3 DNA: TGTGCCAGCAGTTACGAGGTTGGGACTAATGAAAAACTGTTTTTT.